This TCR beta chain was captured by sequencing in a study of cytomegalovirus exposure and HLA in healthy donors. Study findings and constraints: The authors later found TCR association rates varying by HLA locus, with DRB1 most and HLA-C fewest. Reports indicated that the classifier achieved high specificity and sensitivity in diagnosing cytomegalovirus status.

This clone showed up just a few times. What it recognizes is unknown. Primers for the PCR totalled 60 Vbeta and 13 Jbeta. Data came from immunoSEQ multiplex PCR; TCRdb stores just in-frame clones and leaves some out. The table includes more than 95,000 clones, roughly 66% detected once. When sampled, the donors appeared nominally healthy, though they likely had unrecorded immune exposures. The V end was cut by 7 bases, the J end by 7 bases, with 7 bases between. This CDR3 has 11 amino acids. Germline lookup yields CDR1 MNHEY and CDR2 SVGAGI. Sequencing was performed on PBMCs. The receptor comes from a man in his sixties in good health and CMV-seropositive. The genes are TRBV6-5 and TRBJ2-2; D is undetermined. In nucleotides, the CDR3 is TGTGCCAGCACCCTAGGCGGGGAGCTGTTTTTT. It is translated as CASTLGGELFF.